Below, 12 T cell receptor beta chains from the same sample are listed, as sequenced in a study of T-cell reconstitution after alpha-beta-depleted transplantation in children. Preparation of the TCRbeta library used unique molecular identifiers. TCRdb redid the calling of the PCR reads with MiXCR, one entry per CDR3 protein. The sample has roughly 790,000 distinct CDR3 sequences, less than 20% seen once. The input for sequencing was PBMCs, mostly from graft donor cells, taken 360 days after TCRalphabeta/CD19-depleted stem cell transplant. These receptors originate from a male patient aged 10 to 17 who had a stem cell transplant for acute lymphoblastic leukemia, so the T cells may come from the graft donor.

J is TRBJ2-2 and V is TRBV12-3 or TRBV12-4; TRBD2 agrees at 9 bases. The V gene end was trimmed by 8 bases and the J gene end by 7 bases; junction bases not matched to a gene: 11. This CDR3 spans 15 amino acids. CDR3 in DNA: TGTGCCAGCTCGGCCTGGCGGGAGGGAGACGGGGAGCTGTTTTTT. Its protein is CASSAWREGDGELFF.

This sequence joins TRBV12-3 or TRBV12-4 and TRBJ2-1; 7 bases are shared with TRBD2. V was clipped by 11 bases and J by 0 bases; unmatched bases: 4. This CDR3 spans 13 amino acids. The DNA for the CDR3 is TGTGCCGACGGGGGGAGCTCCTACAATGAGCAGTTCTTC. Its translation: CADGGSSYNEQFF.

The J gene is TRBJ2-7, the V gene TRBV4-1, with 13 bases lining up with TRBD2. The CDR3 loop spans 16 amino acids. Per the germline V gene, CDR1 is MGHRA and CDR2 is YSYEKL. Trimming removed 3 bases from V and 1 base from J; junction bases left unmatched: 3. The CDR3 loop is CASSHGLAGESYEQYF. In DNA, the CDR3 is TGCGCCAGCAGCCACGGACTAGCGGGAGAATCCTACGAGCAGTACTTC.

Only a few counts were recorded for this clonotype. This chain's CDR3 is CATSDGYEQFF. As DNA, the CDR3 is TGTGCCACCAGTGATGGATATGAGCAGTTCTTC. The V and J genes are TRBV24-1 and TRBJ2-1; D ambiguous. CDR3 length: 11 residues. Trimming removed 3 bases from V and 8 bases from J, with 4 bases in between. Per germline, CDR1 KGHDR and CDR2 SFDVKD.

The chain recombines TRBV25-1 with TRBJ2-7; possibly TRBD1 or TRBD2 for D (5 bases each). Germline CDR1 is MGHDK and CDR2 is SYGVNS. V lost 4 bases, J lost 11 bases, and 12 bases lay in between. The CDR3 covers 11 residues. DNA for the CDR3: TGTGCCAGCAGTGGCCGCTGGGGGAAGTACTTC. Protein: CASSGRWGKYF.

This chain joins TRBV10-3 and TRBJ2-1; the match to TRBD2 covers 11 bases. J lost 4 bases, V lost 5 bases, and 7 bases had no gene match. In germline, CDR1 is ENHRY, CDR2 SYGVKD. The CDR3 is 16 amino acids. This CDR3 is CAISPRTSGFYNEQFF. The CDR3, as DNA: TGTGCCATCAGTCCTAGGACTAGCGGGTTTTACAATGAGCAGTTCTTC.

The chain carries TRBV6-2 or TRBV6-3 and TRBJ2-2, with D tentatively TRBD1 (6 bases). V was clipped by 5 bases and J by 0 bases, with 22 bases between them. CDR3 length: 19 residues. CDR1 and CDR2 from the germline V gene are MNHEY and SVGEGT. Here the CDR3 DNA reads TGTGCCAGCAGTCCGTCAAGGTCGAACCGACAGGCGAACACCGGGGAGCTGTTTTTT. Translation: CASSPSRSNRQANTGELFF.

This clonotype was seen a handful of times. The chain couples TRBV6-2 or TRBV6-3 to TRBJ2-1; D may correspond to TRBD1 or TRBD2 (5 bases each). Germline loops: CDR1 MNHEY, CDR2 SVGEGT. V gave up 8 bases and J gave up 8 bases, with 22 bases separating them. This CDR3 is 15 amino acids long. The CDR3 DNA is TGTGCCAGCCGTTTTTGGACGGGGCGTTTCCATGAGCAGTTCTTC. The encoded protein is CASRFWTGRFHEQFF.

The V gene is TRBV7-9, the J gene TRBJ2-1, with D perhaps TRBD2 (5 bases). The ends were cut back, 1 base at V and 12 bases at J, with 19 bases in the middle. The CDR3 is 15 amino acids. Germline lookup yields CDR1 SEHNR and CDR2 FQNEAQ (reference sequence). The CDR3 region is CASSLVYTSSVWQFF. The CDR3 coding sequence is TGTGCCAGCAGCTTAGTGTACACTAGTTCCGTATGGCAGTTCTTC.

The CDR3 region is CASSWTSGSAGTGELFF. CDR3 nucleotides: TGCGCCAGCAGTTGGACTAGCGGGAGTGCGGGCACCGGGGAGCTGTTTTTT. The V and J genes are TRBV5-1 and TRBJ2-2, with 13 positions matching TRBD2. The ends lost 5 bases at V and 4 bases at J; junction bases unmatched: 8. The length of the CDR3 is 17 residues. CDR1 SGHRS and CDR2 YFSETQ come from the germline V gene. Using reference TRBV5-1 and TRBJ2-2 for the parts outside the CDR3, the full variable domain is KAGVTQTPRYLIKTRGQQVTLSCSPISGHRSVSWYQQTPGQGLQFLFEYFSETQRNKGNFPGRFSGRQFSNSRSEMNVSTLELGDSALYLCASSWTSGSAGTGELFFGEGSRLTVL.

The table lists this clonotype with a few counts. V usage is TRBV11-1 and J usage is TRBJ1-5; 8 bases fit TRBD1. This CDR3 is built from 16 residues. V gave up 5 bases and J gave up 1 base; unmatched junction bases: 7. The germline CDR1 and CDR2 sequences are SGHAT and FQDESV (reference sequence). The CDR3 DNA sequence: TGTGCCAGCAGCCGCACGGACAGGGCGAGCAATCAGCCCCAGCATTTT. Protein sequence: CASSRTDRASNQPQHF.

The CDR3 loop reads CSAGDRGPPYEQYF. For the CDR3, the DNA is TGCAGTGCTGGGGACAGGGGCCCCCCCTACGAGCAGTACTTC. V usage is TRBV20-1 and J usage is TRBJ2-7, with 10 nucleotides matching TRBD1. This CDR3 comprises 14 residues. Germline trimming cut 5 bases from V and 2 bases from J; bases unmatched to any gene: 6. Germline loops: CDR1 DFQATT, CDR2 SNEGSKA (reference sequence).